A single count supports the clone carrying this T cell receptor (beta chain). CDR3 length: 15 residues. The V gene's germline CDR1 is SEHNR and CDR2 FQNEAQ (reference sequence). V lost 1 base and J 1 base, leaving 10 bases between the germline ends. The data stem from a study of blood T cell repertoires in COVID-19. On the study more broadly: COVID-19 samples collected from the United States, Italy and Spain covered acute and convalescent phases. PBMCs, B-cell-depleted T cells, or T cells provided the cDNA or gDNA that made up the material.

Per the original methods: Estimation of nucleated cell counts was performed using reference gene primer amplification. The protocol was immunoSEQ multiplex PCR, while the TCRdb copy is restricted to in-frame clones and leaves out a portion. The V and J calls and clone size were taken over from that table, and D and trimming were inferred from the DNA. The sample holds 110,000 or so clones, 84% seen once. This clonotype originated in a woman aged 40 to 50 with acute or convalescent COVID-19. What was sequenced was peripheral blood. V is TRBV7-9 and J is TRBJ1-1; D gene uncertain. The CDR3 spells CASSLGFSANTEAFF. CDR3 in DNA: TGTGCCAGCAGCTTAGGCTTCAGTGCGAACACTGAAGCTTTCTTT.